The present entry profiles one T cell receptor (beta chain) with its context. The data were taken from a study of T cells in Graves' hyperthyroidism and ophthalmopathy. No ophthalmopathy progression within 18 months constituted stable Graves' hyperthyroidism. Amplification targeted TCR beta CDR3 regions from RNA transcripts. HTBI primers drove first-round RT-PCR of the TCR CDR3. TCRdb independently ran MiXCR on the multiplex PCR reads; one entry per CDR3 protein. The sample yields hundreds of thousands of distinct CDR3 sequences, about a sixth seen once. Sequencing input: blood. This clonotype was obtained from a woman aged 25 to 39 with Graves' hyperthyroidism.

The CDR3 reads CASSFGFGVAQGAADTQYF. The CDR3 nucleotides are TGTGCCAGCAGCTTCGGTTTCGGGGTGGCGCAGGGGGCAGCAGATACGCAGTATTTT. The chain uses TRBV13 and TRBJ2-3; 8 bases align to TRBD1. The germline V gene encodes CDR1 PRHDT and CDR2 FYEKMQ (reference sequence). The CDR3 extends over 19 amino acids. Trimming took 3 bases from V and 4 from J; bases not matched to a gene: 18.